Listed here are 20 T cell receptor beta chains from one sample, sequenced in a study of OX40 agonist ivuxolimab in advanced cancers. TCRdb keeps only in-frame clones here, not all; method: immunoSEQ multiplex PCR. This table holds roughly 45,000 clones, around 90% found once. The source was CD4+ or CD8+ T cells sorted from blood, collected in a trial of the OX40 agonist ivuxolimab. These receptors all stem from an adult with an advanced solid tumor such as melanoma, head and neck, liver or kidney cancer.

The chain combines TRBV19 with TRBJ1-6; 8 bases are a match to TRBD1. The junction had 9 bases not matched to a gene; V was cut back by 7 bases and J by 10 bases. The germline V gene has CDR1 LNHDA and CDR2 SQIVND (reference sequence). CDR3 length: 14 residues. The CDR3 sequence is CASTRGAGGSPLHF. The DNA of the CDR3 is TGTGCCAGTACCCGGGGAGCAGGGGGCTCACCCCTCCACTTT. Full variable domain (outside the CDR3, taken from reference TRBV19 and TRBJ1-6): DGGITQSPKYLFRKEGQNVTLSCEQNLNHDAMYWYRQDPGQGLRLIYYSQIVNDFQKGDIAEGYSVSREKKESFPLTVTSAQKNPTAFYLCASTRGAGGSPLHFGNGTRLTVT.

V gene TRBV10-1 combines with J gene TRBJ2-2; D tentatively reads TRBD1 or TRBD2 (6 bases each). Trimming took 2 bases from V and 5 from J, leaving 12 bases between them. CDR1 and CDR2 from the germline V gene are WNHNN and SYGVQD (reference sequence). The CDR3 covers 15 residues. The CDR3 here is CASSEGGPGTGELFF. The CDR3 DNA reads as TGCGCCAGCAGTGAGGGGGGGCCGGGGACCGGGGAGCTGTTTTTT.

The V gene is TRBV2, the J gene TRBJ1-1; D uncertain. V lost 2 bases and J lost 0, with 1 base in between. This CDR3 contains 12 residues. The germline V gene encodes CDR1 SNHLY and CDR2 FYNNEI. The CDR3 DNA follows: TGTGCCAGCAGTGAACTGAACACTGAAGCTTTCTTT. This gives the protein CASSELNTEAFF.

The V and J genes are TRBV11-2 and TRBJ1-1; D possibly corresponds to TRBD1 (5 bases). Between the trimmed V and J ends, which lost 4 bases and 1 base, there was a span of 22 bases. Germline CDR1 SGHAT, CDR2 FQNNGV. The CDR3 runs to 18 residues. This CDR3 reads CASSSPSTEGGTNTEAFF. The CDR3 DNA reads TGTGCCAGCAGCTCACCTTCTACGGAGGGAGGGACGAACACTGAAGCTTTCTTT. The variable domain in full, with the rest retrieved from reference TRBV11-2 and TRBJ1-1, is EAGVAQSPRYKIIEKRQSVAFWCNPISGHATLYWYQQILGQGPKLLIQFQNNGVVDDSQLPKDRFSAERLKGVDSTLKIQPAKLEDSAVYLCASSSPSTEGGTNTEAFFGQGTRLTVV.

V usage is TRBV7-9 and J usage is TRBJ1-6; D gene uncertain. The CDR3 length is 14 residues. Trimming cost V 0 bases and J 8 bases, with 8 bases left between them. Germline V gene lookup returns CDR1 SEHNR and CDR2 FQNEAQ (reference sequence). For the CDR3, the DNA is TGTGCCAGCAGCTTAGCGGGAAGAGATTCACCCCTCCACTTT. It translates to CASSLAGRDSPLHF. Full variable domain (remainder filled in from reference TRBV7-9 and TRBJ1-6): DTGVSQNPRHKITKRGQNVTFRCDPISEHNRLYWYRQTLGQGPEFLTYFQNEAQLEKSRLLSDRFSAERPKGSFSTLEIQRTEQGDSAMYLCASSLAGRDSPLHFGNGTRLTVT.

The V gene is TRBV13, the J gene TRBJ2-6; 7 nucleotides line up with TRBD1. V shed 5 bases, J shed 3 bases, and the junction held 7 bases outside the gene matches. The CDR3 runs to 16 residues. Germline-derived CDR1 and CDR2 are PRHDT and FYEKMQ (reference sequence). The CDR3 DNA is TGTGCCAGCAGCGAGACAGGGTACGGTGGGGCCAACGTCCTGACTTTC. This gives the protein CASSETGYGGANVLTF.

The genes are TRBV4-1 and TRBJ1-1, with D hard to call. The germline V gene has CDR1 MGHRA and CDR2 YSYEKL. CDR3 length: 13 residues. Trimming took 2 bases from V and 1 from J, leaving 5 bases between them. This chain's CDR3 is CASSQSQNTEAFF. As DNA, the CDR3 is TGCGCCAGCAGCCAATCTCAGAACACTGAAGCTTTCTTT.

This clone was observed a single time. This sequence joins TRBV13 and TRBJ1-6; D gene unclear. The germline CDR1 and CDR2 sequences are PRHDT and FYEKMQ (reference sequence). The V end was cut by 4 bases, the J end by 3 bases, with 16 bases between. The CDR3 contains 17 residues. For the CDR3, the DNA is TGTGCCAGCAGCTCAGCCCTTCTCGGGATCTATAATTCACCCCTCCACTTT. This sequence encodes CASSSALLGIYNSPLHF.

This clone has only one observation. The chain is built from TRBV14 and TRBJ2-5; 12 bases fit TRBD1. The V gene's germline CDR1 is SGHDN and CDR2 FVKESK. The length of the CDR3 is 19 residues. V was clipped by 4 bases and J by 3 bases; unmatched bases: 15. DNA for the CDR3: TGTGCCAGCAGCCCGCCGGGACAGGGGGCCGGGGCTACAAAAGAGACCCAGTACTTC. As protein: CASSPPGQGAGATKETQYF.

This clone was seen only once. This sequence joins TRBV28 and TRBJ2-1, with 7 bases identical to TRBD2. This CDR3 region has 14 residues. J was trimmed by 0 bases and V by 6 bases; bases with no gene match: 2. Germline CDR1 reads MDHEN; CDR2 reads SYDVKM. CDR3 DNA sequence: TGTGCCAGCAGGGCTAGCGGCTCCTACAATGAGCAGTTCTTC. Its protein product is CASRASGSYNEQFF.

DNA for the CDR3: TGTGCCAGCAGTGAACCGAGACAGGGAAAAACCGGGGAGCTGTTTTTT. It codes for CASSEPRQGKTGELFF. This chain uses TRBV27 with TRBJ2-2; TRBD1 matches at 7 bases. The V gene end was trimmed by 5 bases and the J gene end by 5 bases; junction bases not matched to a gene: 11. The CDR3 runs 16 residues. Germline values: CDR1 MNHEY, CDR2 SMNVEV (reference sequence).

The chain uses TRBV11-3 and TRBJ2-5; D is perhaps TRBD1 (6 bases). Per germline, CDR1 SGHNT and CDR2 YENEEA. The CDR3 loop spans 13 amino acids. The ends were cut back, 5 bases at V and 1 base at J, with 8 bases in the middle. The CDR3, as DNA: TGTGCCAGCAGCGCGGACAGCCAAGAGACCCAGTACTTC. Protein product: CASSADSQETQYF.

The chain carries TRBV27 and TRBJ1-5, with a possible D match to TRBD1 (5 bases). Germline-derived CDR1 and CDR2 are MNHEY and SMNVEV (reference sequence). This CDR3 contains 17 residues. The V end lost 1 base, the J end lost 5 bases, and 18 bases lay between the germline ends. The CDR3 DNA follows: TGTGCCAGCAGTTTATTGTCCGGGGCCAACGGCGATCAGCCCCAGCATTTT. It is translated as CASSLLSGANGDQPQHF.

The CDR3 protein is CASEKPGTSAEAFF. CDR3 DNA sequence: TGTGCCAGCGAGAAACCCGGGACCAGCGCTGAAGCTTTCTTT. V gene TRBV5-4 combines with J gene TRBJ1-1; possibly TRBD1 for D (5 bases). Trimming removed 7 bases at V and 6 bases at J, with 19 bases between. In germline, CDR1 is SGHNT, CDR2 YYREEE (reference sequence). The CDR3 has 14 residues. Full variable domain (missing parts from reference TRBV5-4 and TRBJ1-1): ETGVTQSPTHLIKTRGQQVTLRCSSQSGHNTVSWYQQALGQGPQFIFQYYREEENGRGNFPPRFSGLQFPNYSSELNVNALELDDSALYLCASEKPGTSAEAFFGQGTRLTVV.

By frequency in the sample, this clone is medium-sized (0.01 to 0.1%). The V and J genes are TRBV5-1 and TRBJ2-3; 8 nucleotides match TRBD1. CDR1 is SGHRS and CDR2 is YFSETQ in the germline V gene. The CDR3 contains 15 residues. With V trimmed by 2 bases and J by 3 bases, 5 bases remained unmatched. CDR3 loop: CASSLQGEWTDTQYF. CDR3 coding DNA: TGCGCCAGCAGCTTACAGGGGGAGTGGACAGATACGCAGTATTTT.

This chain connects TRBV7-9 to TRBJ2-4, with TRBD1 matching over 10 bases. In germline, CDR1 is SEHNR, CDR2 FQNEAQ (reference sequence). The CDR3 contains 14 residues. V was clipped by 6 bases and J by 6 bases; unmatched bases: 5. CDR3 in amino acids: CASSLGQGGNIQYF. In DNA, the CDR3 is TGTGCCAGCAGTCTCGGACAGGGGGGAAACATTCAGTACTTC.

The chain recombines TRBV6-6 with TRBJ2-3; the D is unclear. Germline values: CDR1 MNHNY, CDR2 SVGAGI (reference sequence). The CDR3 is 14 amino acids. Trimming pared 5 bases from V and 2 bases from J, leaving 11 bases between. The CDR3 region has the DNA TGTGCCAGCAGTCAAGACACCGACACAGATACGCAGTATTTT. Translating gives CASSQDTDTDTQYF.

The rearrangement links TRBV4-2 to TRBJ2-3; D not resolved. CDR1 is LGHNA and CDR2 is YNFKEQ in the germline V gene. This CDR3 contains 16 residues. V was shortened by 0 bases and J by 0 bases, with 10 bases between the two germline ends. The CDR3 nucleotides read TGTGCCAGCAGCCAAGATCTGGCTTATAGCACAGATACGCAGTATTTT. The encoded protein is CASSQDLAYSTDTQYF.

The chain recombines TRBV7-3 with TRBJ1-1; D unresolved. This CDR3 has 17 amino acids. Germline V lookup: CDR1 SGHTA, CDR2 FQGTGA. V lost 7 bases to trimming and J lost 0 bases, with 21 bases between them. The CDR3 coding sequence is TGTGCCAGCACCGGCTGGACGGATCTGGCCATGAACACTGAAGCTTTCTTT. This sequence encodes CASTGWTDLAMNTEAFF.

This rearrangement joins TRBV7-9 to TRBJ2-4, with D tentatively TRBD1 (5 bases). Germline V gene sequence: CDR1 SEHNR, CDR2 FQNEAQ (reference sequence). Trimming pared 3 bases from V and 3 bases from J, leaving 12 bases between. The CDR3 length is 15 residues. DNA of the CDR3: TGTGCCAGCAGCTTGATCGAGGACAACAAAAACATTCAGTACTTC. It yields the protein CASSLIEDNKNIQYF.